These 26 T cell receptor beta chains share one sample of origin, sequenced in a study of STAT5B mutations in CD4+ large granular lymphocyte leukemia. Produced via immunoSEQ multiplex PCR; TCRdb's table is partial and in-frame only. In the table there are about 32,000 clones, 70% to 85% of which are singletons. The sample taken for sequencing was CD4+ T cells from blood buffy coats. These receptors originate from a human donor in good health.

The rearrangement uses TRBV7-2 and TRBJ1-6, with D unresolved. Trimming removed 7 bases from V and 5 bases from J, with 18 bases in between. The CDR3 length is 16 residues. CDR1 is SGHTA, CDR2 FQGNSA, per germline. The CDR3 DNA reads TGTGCCAGCACTTTGAGAGGTTATCGGAATAATTCACCCCTCCACTTT. This translates into CASTLRGYRNNSPLHF.

This clone was observed once. The chain recombines TRBV6-5 with TRBJ2-2, with a weak D call TRBD2 (6 bases). V was shortened by 6 bases and J by 1 base, with 9 bases between the two germline ends. Germline values: CDR1 MNHEY, CDR2 SVGAGI. This CDR3 is built from 14 residues. CDR3 loop: CASSRGENTGELFF. CDR3 nucleotide sequence: TGTGCCAGCAGCCGCGGGGAGAACACCGGGGAGCTGTTTTTT.

The gene calls are TRBV27 and TRBJ1-4; D unresolved. CDR1 is MNHEY and CDR2 is SMNVEV in the germline V gene (reference sequence). The CDR3 runs 14 residues. V was clipped by 5 bases and J by 3 bases, with 10 bases between them. Here the CDR3 DNA reads TGTGCCAGCAGTCGACACTCTGCTAATGAAAAACTGTTTTTT. It is translated as CASSRHSANEKLFF.

Only a few counts were recorded for this clone. The chain has TRBV12-5 and TRBJ2-6; the D is unclear. The germline CDR1 and CDR2 sequences are LGHNT and FRNRAP. This CDR3 has 13 amino acids. The CDR3 coding sequence is TGTGCCAGCGCCGGCTCTGGGGCCAACGTCCTGACTTTC. It yields the protein CASAGSGANVLTF.

In this sample, this clone turned up once. The chain's CDR3 is CASSVAGGNYGYTF. In nucleotides, the CDR3 is TGTGCCAGCAGCGTAGCGGGGGGTAACTATGGCTACACCTTC. V is TRBV9 and J is TRBJ1-2; a weak D match, TRBD1 (5 bases). CDR3 length: 14 residues. With 0 bases removed from V and 1 base from J, the gap between germline ends came to 7 bases. Germline lookup yields CDR1 SGDLS and CDR2 YYNGEE.

The count of this clone is one. At one end the junction does not follow the germline gene, possibly because of a read error. The chain uses TRBV7-7 and TRBJ2-3; 8 bases match TRBD2. This CDR3 region has 16 residues. Germline CDR1 SSHAT, CDR2 FNYEAQ (reference sequence). The CDR3 spells CASSWGPGLGTDTQYF. The CDR3 region has the DNA TGTGCTAGCAGCTGGGGACCGGGACTAGGGACAGATACGCAGTATTTT.

This clone was counted between two and nine times. The chain's CDR3 is CASRQSSNQPQHF. The CDR3 nucleotides read TGTGCCAGCAGGCAGAGTAGCAATCAGCCCCAGCATTTT. The V call is TRBV2, the J call TRBJ1-5; D not resolved. With 6 bases removed from V and 0 bases from J, the gap between germline ends came to 6 bases. The germline gives CDR1 SNHLY, CDR2 FYNNEI. The CDR3 runs to 13 residues.

The rearrangement links TRBV5-1 to TRBJ2-4, with D perhaps TRBD2 (5 bases). The germline gives CDR1 SGHRS, CDR2 YFSETQ. CDR3 size: 14 residues. V gave up 4 bases and J gave up 8 bases, with 16 bases separating them. Here the CDR3 DNA reads TGCGCCAGCAGCCCCGCCCGGGGTAATGACATTCAGTACTTC. Its protein is CASSPARGNDIQYF.

The chain couples TRBV5-4 to TRBJ1-3; TRBD1 might be the D (6 bases). CDR3 size: 13 residues. Trimming left V 1 base short and J 8 bases short, with 10 bases between. The V gene's germline CDR1 is SGHNT and CDR2 YYREEE (reference sequence). The CDR3 DNA reads as TGTGCCAGCAGCTTGAGAGGGGGTCACACCATATATTTT. This gives the protein CASSLRGGHTIYF. Full variable domain (missing parts from reference TRBV5-4 and TRBJ1-3): ETGVTQSPTHLIKTRGQQVTLRCSSQSGHNTVSWYQQALGQGPQFIFQYYREEENGRGNFPPRFSGLQFPNYSSELNVNALELDDSALYLCASSLRGGHTIYFGEGSWLTVV.

The chain is built from TRBV19 and TRBJ2-1, with 8 bases matching TRBD1. The V segment lost 3 bases and the J segment 0 bases; nucleotides outside the gene matches: 4. CDR3 length: 16 amino acids. Germline V gives CDR1 LNHDA, CDR2 SQIVND (reference sequence). CDR3 sequence: CASSMGTGYSYNEQFF. CDR3 DNA sequence: TGTGCCAGTAGTATGGGGACAGGATACTCCTACAATGAGCAGTTCTTC.

The V and J genes are TRBV4-3 and TRBJ1-2; tentatively, D is TRBD1 (6 bases). Deletions cut 6 bases from V and 8 bases from J, with 19 bases between. Germline loops: CDR1 LGHNA, CDR2 YSLEER. The CDR3 length is 14 residues. CDR3 amino acids: CASRLLSTGSGYTF. The CDR3 DNA reads as TGCGCCAGCAGGCTCCTTTCAACAGGGAGCGGCTACACCTTC.

This sequence joins TRBV9 and TRBJ2-6; D unclear. The germline V gene encodes CDR1 SGDLS and CDR2 YYNGEE. This CDR3 has 15 amino acids. V lost 4 bases to trimming and J lost 0 bases, with 8 bases between them. The DNA of the CDR3 is TGTGCCAGCAGCCCCCCTGGCTCTGGGGCCAACGTCCTGACTTTC. It translates to CASSPPGSGANVLTF.

This chain links TRBV19 with TRBJ1-2; the match to TRBD1 covers 8 bases. The V gene's germline CDR1 is LNHDA and CDR2 SQIVND (reference sequence). V trimming: 5 bases; J trimming: 5 bases; junction bases outside the gene matches: 10. The CDR3 contains 15 residues. The CDR3 sequence: CASSETRDRFYGYTF. The CDR3 bases are TGTGCCAGTAGTGAGACCCGGGACAGGTTTTATGGCTACACCTTC.

The gene calls are TRBV5-1 and TRBJ2-7, with TRBD1 matching 7 bases. This CDR3 has 14 residues. Germline V gives CDR1 SGHRS, CDR2 YFSETQ. V was pared by 4 bases and J by 0 bases, with 4 bases of the junction left unmatched. The CDR3 DNA reads TGCGCCAGCAGCAGGGACAGCAGCTCCTACGAGCAGTACTTC. Amino acid sequence: CASSRDSSSYEQYF.

This clone was detected only a few times. The gene calls are TRBV2 and TRBJ1-4; D call uncertain. V was trimmed by 4 bases and J by 7 bases, leaving 13 bases between them. This CDR3 is built from 14 residues. Germline CDR1 is SNHLY and CDR2 is FYNNEI. The DNA of the CDR3 is TGTGCCAGCAGTGCCAGGCGGCTGGGTGAAAAACTGTTTTTT. Amino acid sequence: CASSARRLGEKLFF.

V is TRBV4-3 and J is TRBJ1-1, with D possibly TRBD1 on 6 matching bases. The V end was cut by 1 base, the J end by 4 bases, with 7 bases between. The CDR3 contains 13 residues. The germline gives CDR1 LGHNA, CDR2 YSLEER. This chain's CDR3 is CASSQVGGTEAFF. The CDR3 coding sequence is TGCGCCAGCAGCCAAGTAGGGGGCACTGAAGCTTTCTTT.

The chain carries TRBV29-1 and TRBJ1-2; unclear D gene. The CDR3 runs 13 residues. CDR1 and CDR2 from the germline V gene are SQVTM and ANQGSEA. V shed 7 bases and J shed 3 bases, with 15 bases lying between them. CDR3: CSAQAPSYYGYTF. The CDR3 DNA reads TGCAGCGCCCAAGCCCCCAGCTACTATGGCTACACCTTC.

This clone was seen only a few times. The chain recombines TRBV6-6 with TRBJ2-2; tentative D call: TRBD1 (6 bases). Germline loops: CDR1 MNHNY, CDR2 SVGAGI (reference sequence). The CDR3 has 14 amino acids. V was clipped by 6 bases and J by 1 base, with 9 bases between them. The CDR3 sequence is CASRWTVNTGELFF. In DNA form, the CDR3 reads TGTGCCAGCAGATGGACAGTGAACACCGGGGAGCTGTTTTTT.

The chain employs TRBV4-3 and TRBJ2-1, with 10 bases lining up with TRBD2. V lost 4 bases and J lost 7; bases outside the gene matches: 10. CDR1 and CDR2 (germline): LGHNA, YSLEER. The CDR3 runs 16 residues. CDR3 nucleotide sequence: TGCGCCAGCAGCCGTACGAGCGGGGGGGTGGGGAATGAGCAGTTCTTC. The encoded protein is CASSRTSGGVGNEQFF.

Only one count was recorded for this clone. The chain uses TRBV27 and TRBJ1-2; D possibly corresponds to TRBD1 (5 bases). This CDR3 comprises 15 residues. Trimming shortened V by 7 bases and J by 3 bases, and 18 bases separated the two germline ends. The germline V gene has CDR1 MNHEY and CDR2 SMNVEV (reference sequence). The CDR3 is CASNKEGLGDYGYTF. DNA of the CDR3: TGTGCCAGCAATAAAGAGGGGCTGGGAGACTATGGCTACACCTTC.

The V call is TRBV6-6, the J call TRBJ2-3; the match to TRBD1 covers 8 bases. Looked up from germline, CDR1 is MNHNY and CDR2 is SVGAGI (reference sequence). The junction had 7 bases not matched to a gene; V was cut back by 2 bases and J by 6 bases. The CDR3 runs to 15 residues. The CDR3 DNA follows: TGTGCCAGCAGTTACGGATCCCAGGGGGCGGATACGCAGTATTTT. It is translated as CASSYGSQGADTQYF.

This clone has just a few counts. The rearrangement uses TRBV7-2 and TRBJ2-5, with 10 bases aligning to TRBD2. The CDR3 contains 16 residues. Trimming at V came to 3 bases and at J to 2 bases, leaving 6 bases not matched to a gene. Germline V gene data show CDR1 as SGHTA and CDR2 as FQGNSA. The CDR3 loop is CASSFSGGTTQETQYF. The CDR3 DNA reads as TGTGCCAGCAGCTTTAGCGGGGGGACCACTCAAGAGACCCAGTACTTC.

The chain carries TRBV19 and TRBJ2-7; 10 positions agree with TRBD1. The CDR3 length is 17 residues. V lost 5 bases to trimming and J lost 2 bases; unmatched junction nucleotides: 12. Germline assignment: CDR1 LNHDA and CDR2 SQIVND (reference sequence). For the CDR3, the DNA is TGTGCCAGTAGTCGTATTCCGGGACAGGGGATACCCTACGAGCAGTACTTC. This gives the protein CASSRIPGQGIPYEQYF.

The chain links TRBV27 to TRBJ1-2; D call uncertain. The CDR3 has 14 amino acids. The germline V gene has CDR1 MNHEY and CDR2 SMNVEV (reference sequence). V gave up 1 base and J gave up 6 bases, with 12 bases separating them. The CDR3 sequence: CASSLLPALDGYTF. CDR3 sequence (DNA): TGTGCCAGCAGTTTATTACCAGCCCTCGATGGCTACACCTTC.

Here the CDR3 reads CASSSTGTGVGGYTF. CDR3 DNA: TGCGCCAGCAGCTCAACCGGGACAGGGGTGGGTGGCTACACCTTC. The chain employs TRBV5-1 and TRBJ1-2; TRBD1 matches at 10 bases. This CDR3 comprises 15 residues. V lost 3 bases to trimming and J lost 7 bases; unmatched junction nucleotides: 9. Germline CDR1 and CDR2: SGHRS and YFSETQ.

The V call is TRBV5-4, the J call TRBJ2-3; D gene uncertain. The CDR3 consists of 13 residues. In germline, CDR1 is SGHNT, CDR2 YYREEE (reference sequence). The germline V and J ends were trimmed by 0 bases and 6 bases, with 8 bases remaining between them. CDR3 residues: CASSLGWADTQYF. CDR3 in DNA: TGTGCCAGCAGCTTGGGTTGGGCGGATACGCAGTATTTT.